These T cell receptor beta chains were read from a single sample in a study of blood T cell repertoires in COVID-19. Only in-frame clones appear in the TCRdb table, and some are missing; sequencing was by immunoSEQ multiplex PCR. This sample has under 65,000 clones, with approximately 87% found just once. Sequencing was carried out using peripheral blood. The receptors come from an older woman with COVID-19, enrolled during active disease. Each CDR3 is given with its conserved first and last residue.

V gene	J gene	CDR3 protein
TRBV27	TRBJ2-5	CASRPPGDRGTQYF
TRBV19	TRBJ2-1	CASTSGSYNEQFF
TRBV19	TRBJ1-1	CASSIIGAAFF
TRBV9	TRBJ2-7	CASSPGWPRYEQYF
TRBV6-2/TRBV6-3	TRBJ2-7	CASSYSGLAGAGEQYF
TRBV3-1/TRBV3-2	TRBJ2-2	CASSQLAGNAGELFF
TRBV10-3	TRBJ2-3	CAIRGRSTDTQYF
TRBV5-5	TRBJ2-2	CASSLHTHTGELFF
TRBV2	TRBJ2-3	CASSRIPGLALPDTQYF
TRBV5-8	TRBJ1-3	CASSPPLEAGNTIYF
TRBV19	TRBJ2-1	CASSIRTKEQFF
TRBV2	TRBJ2-1	CASSGLGIGRVRDEQFF
TRBV25-1	TRBJ1-2	CASSPSIGTANNYGYTF
TRBV3-1/TRBV3-2	TRBJ1-2	CASSQTDRVLYGYTF
TRBV9	TRBJ2-1	CASSAGPDRVSEQFF
TRBV7-2	TRBJ2-7	CASSLGPAGGSQFYEQYF
TRBV2	TRBJ1-6	CASSVLPDRGGSPLHF
TRBV28	TRBJ1-5	CASSLDRVQPQHF
TRBV11-1	TRBJ2-2	CASSISGSFGGELFF
TRBV27	TRBJ2-3	CASSKTGFGTDTQYF
TRBV28	TRBJ1-2	CASSAPGQGALSYGYTF
TRBV9	TRBJ2-2	CASSGWTGATGELFF
TRBV5-4	TRBJ1-5	CASSGYTGLLGNQPQHF
TRBV11-3	TRBJ1-6	CASSSTPGNSPLHF
TRBV6-2/TRBV6-3	TRBJ2-4	CASSDRGRNIQYF
TRBV2	TRBJ2-3	CASILLAEPTDTQYF
TRBV3-1/TRBV3-2	TRBJ1-1	CASSQGLTALMNTEAFF
TRBV24-1	TRBJ2-2	CATTSRGRGELFF
TRBV5-4	TRBJ2-7	CASRGPSYEQYF
TRBV6-6	TRBJ2-7	CASSRDRGASYEQYF
TRBV6-5	TRBJ1-6	CATRWSSPPLHF
TRBV2	TRBJ1-5	CASSDRGNQPQHF
TRBV30	TRBJ2-2	CAWNGRQDTGELFF
TRBV30	TRBJ1-2	CAWSVAGYGYTF
TRBV19	TRBJ2-3	CASSTAGAWGTDTQYF
TRBV15	TRBJ2-1	CATSRAGTGTDEQFF
TRBV27	TRBJ2-7	CASSSGTGVPYEQYF